This TCR beta chain was sequenced for a study of OX40 agonist ivuxolimab in advanced cancers. Study-level information: Treatment of patients was with ivuxolimab, an agonistic anti-OX40 (CD134) antibody.

Study-level points and caveats: Both blood CD4+ and CD8+ T cells showed clonal growth by week 6 at 0.1 to 3.0 mg/kg. Several nonresponders also turned out to have low normalized T-cell clonal expansion.

Some clones are missing from TCRdb's copy, which holds only in-frame ones; the method was immunoSEQ multiplex PCR. The sample lists 25,000 or so clones, approximately 70% occurring once. Turning to this clone: Antigen unknown.

The CDR3 spans 15 residues. Germline CDR1 and CDR2: MNHEY and SMNVEV (reference sequence). J was trimmed by 3 bases and V by 3 bases; bases with no gene match: 2. The chain has TRBV27 and TRBJ2-2; 9 bases map to TRBD2. The material sequenced was CD4+ or CD8+ T cells sorted from blood, taken in a trial of the OX40 agonist ivuxolimab. The source is an adult with an advanced solid tumor such as melanoma, head and neck, liver or kidney cancer. This CDR3 reads CASSFSGGHTGELFF. In nucleotides, the CDR3 is TGTGCCAGCAGTTTTAGCGGGGGCCACACCGGGGAGCTGTTTTTT.